This T cell receptor beta chain was documented in a study of CD8 T cells in Susac syndrome. The CDR3 runs to 18 residues. Per germline, CDR1 LNHDA and CDR2 SQIVND (reference sequence). Trimming pared 4 bases from V and 8 bases from J, leaving 26 bases between. Note on this clonotype: What it recognizes is unknown.

With random hexamers, reverse transcription was performed on about 0.5 to 1 ug of RNA. Amplification of the TCR beta CDR3 was carried out by immunoSEQ multiplex PCR, which spanned a total of 54 Vbeta and 13 Jbeta segments. MiXCR was run by TCRdb on the immunoSEQ multiplex PCR reads, yielding one entry per CDR3 protein. The data show 300,000 or so distinct CDR3 sequences, 90% to 95% seen once. Findings of the study overall: As the study acknowledged, the number of individuals in its TCR sequencing and HLA analysis was relatively small.

Sample: CD4+ T cells from PBMCs. This receptor was taken from a human donor with multiple sclerosis. The chain employs TRBV19 and TRBJ2-2; possible D gene TRBD2, 6 bases. The CDR3 is CASSTYFGGATHDGELFF. CDR3 coding DNA: TGTGCCAGTAGTACATATTTCGGCGGGGCTACCCACGATGGGGAGCTGTTTTTT.